The next 16 T cell receptor beta chains were all read from a single sample in a study of blood T cell repertoires in COVID-19. This table comes from immunoSEQ multiplex PCR, and its TCRdb copy is limited to in-frame clones, with some not included. The profile shows about 160,000 clones, 85% to 90% of them singletons. Sequences were obtained from peripheral blood. The source is a woman aged 70-85 years with COVID-19, enrolled during active disease.

This sequence joins TRBV2 and TRBJ1-4; D unclear. The CDR3 length is 15 residues. Germline V CDR1 and CDR2: SNHLY, FYNNEI. The V gene lost 6 bases and the J gene lost 7 bases, with 18 bases spanning the gap. The CDR3 DNA reads TGTGCCAGCAGAAGCGGAGTCGGGGTCGTTGAAAAACTGTTTTTT. It translates to CASRSGVGVVEKLFF.

The chain is built from TRBV15 and TRBJ1-1, with 11 bases matching TRBD1. CDR3 length: 16 residues. The germline V gene encodes CDR1 LNHNV and CDR2 YYDKDF (reference sequence). With 2 bases clipped from V and 3 bases from J, the junction kept 5 bases outside the gene matches. CDR3 bases: TGTGCCACCAGCAGACGGACAGGGGGCGCGGACACTGAAGCTTTCTTT. It specifies CATSRRTGGADTEAFF.

The V call is TRBV29-1, the J call TRBJ1-2, with TRBD1 matching over 9 bases. Trimming cost V 6 bases and J 8 bases; bases outside gene matches: 7. From germline, CDR1 is SQVTM and CDR2 ANQGSEA. This CDR3 comprises 12 residues. CDR3 coding DNA: TGCAGCGTGACGAGGACAGGGGAAGGCTACACCTTC. Residues: CSVTRTGEGYTF.

The chain employs TRBV20-1 and TRBJ1-1; D call uncertain. The CDR3 extends over 11 amino acids. Germline V gene lookup returns CDR1 DFQATT and CDR2 SNEGSKA (reference sequence). V gave up 6 bases and J gave up 13 bases, with 18 bases separating them. The CDR3 nucleotides read TGCAGTGCCGGACGACTAGGACTGGTTTTCTTT. This sequence encodes CSAGRLGLVFF.

The chain links TRBV6-1 to TRBJ1-5; maybe TRBD1 (5 bases). CDR3 length equals 14 residues. V was trimmed by 2 bases and J by 7 bases, leaving 12 bases between them. Germline values: CDR1 MNHNS, CDR2 SASEGT. The CDR3 DNA reads TGTGCCAGCAGTGAACCGGGGGTCTGGCAGCCCCAGCATTTT. It codes for CASSEPGVWQPQHF.

The rearrangement uses TRBV25-1 and TRBJ1-1; D gene uncertain. This CDR3 contains 13 residues. Looked up from germline, CDR1 is MGHDK and CDR2 is SYGVNS. Trimming took 2 bases from V and 11 from J, leaving 15 bases between them. The CDR3 sequence is CASSERSVTRAFF. CDR3 in DNA: TGTGCCAGCAGTGAAAGGAGTGTCACGAGGGCTTTCTTT. The complete variable domain, with remaining parts taken from reference TRBV25-1 and TRBJ1-1, reads EADIYQTPRYLVIGTGKKITLECSQTMGHDKMYWYQQDPGMELHLIHYSYGVNSTEKGDLSSESTVSRIRTEHFPLTLESARPSHTSQYLCASSERSVTRAFFGQGTRLTVV.

The chain combines TRBV5-1 with TRBJ1-1, with D unresolved. This CDR3 spans 15 amino acids. Germline loops: CDR1 SGHRS, CDR2 YFSETQ. V lost 1 base and J 4 bases, leaving 14 bases between the germline ends. The CDR3 DNA sequence: TGCGCCAGCAGCTTGTCCGGGAGCCAGAGCACTGAAGCTTTCTTT. It encodes CASSLSGSQSTEAFF. The full variable domain, with the rest looked up from reference TRBV5-1 and TRBJ1-1, is KAGVTQTPRYLIKTRGQQVTLSCSPISGHRSVSWYQQTPGQGLQFLFEYFSETQRNKGNFPGRFSGRQFSNSRSEMNVSTLELGDSALYLCASSLSGSQSTEAFFGQGTRLTVV.

The chain has TRBV27 and TRBJ1-5, with TRBD1 matching 7 bases. The germline V gene has CDR1 MNHEY and CDR2 SMNVEV (reference sequence). With 6 bases clipped from V and 5 bases from J, the junction kept 7 bases outside the gene matches. The CDR3 runs 14 residues. As DNA, the CDR3 is TGTGCCAGCAGCAGGGGGACTGGTCATCAGCCCCAGCATTTT. Protein sequence: CASSRGTGHQPQHF.

This clone has only one observation. This chain joins TRBV7-7 and TRBJ2-5; 7 bases are shared with TRBD2. The CDR3 spans 15 residues. Germline-derived CDR1 and CDR2 are SSHAT and FNYEAQ (reference sequence). Trimming at V came to 2 bases and at J to 5 bases, leaving 8 bases not matched to a gene. CDR3 residues: CASSLMFGGVETQYF. Written as DNA, the CDR3 is TGTGCCAGCAGCTTAATGTTTGGGGGGGTGGAGACCCAGTACTTC.

The V and J genes are TRBV13 and TRBJ2-7, with D perhaps matching TRBD2 (6 bases). The V and J ends lost 7 bases and 7 bases respectively, with 20 bases between them. Germline-derived CDR1 and CDR2 are PRHDT and FYEKMQ (reference sequence). This CDR3 comprises 14 residues. The CDR3 protein is CASNVQTSRREQYF. CDR3 DNA: TGTGCCAGCAATGTGCAGACTAGTAGGCGTGAGCAGTACTTC.

The chain uses TRBV20-1 and TRBJ1-1; no definite D call. V was trimmed by 4 bases and J by 8 bases, leaving 11 bases between them. The CDR3 loop spans 11 amino acids. Germline V gene lookup returns CDR1 DFQATT and CDR2 SNEGSKA (reference sequence). In DNA, the CDR3 is TGCAGTGCTATCCCCCTCGGGGAAGCTTTCTTT. Translated, it gives CSAIPLGEAFF.

This clone was seen only once. The V gene is TRBV28, the J gene TRBJ1-2, with 8 bases matching TRBD1. The ends lost 5 bases at V and 0 bases at J; junction bases unmatched: 5. The CDR3 totals 15 residues. Germline CDR1 is MDHEN and CDR2 is SYDVKM. Here the CDR3 reads CASSKGQEANYGYTF. For the CDR3, the DNA is TGTGCCAGCAGTAAGGGACAGGAAGCTAACTATGGCTACACCTTC.

This chain joins TRBV7-9 and TRBJ1-2, with D uncertain. Trimming stripped 1 base from V and 0 bases from J, with 3 bases between. The CDR3 length is 13 residues. Germline V gives CDR1 SEHNR, CDR2 FQNEAQ (reference sequence). CDR3 residues: CASSLGPNYGYTF. DNA for the CDR3: TGTGCCAGCAGCTTAGGGCCTAACTATGGCTACACCTTC.

This clone has just one count. This rearrangement joins TRBV19 to TRBJ2-7; 10 bases map to TRBD2. The CDR3 extends over 15 amino acids. Germline trimming cut 6 bases from V and 3 bases from J; bases unmatched to any gene: 8. CDR1 and CDR2 (germline): LNHDA, SQIVND (reference sequence). CDR3 region: CASSNLAGGLYEQYF. The CDR3 bases are TGTGCCAGTAGCAACTTAGCGGGGGGCCTCTACGAGCAGTACTTC.

Only one count was recorded for this clone. The chain carries TRBV28 and TRBJ1-5; 9 bases are shared with TRBD1. The trim removed 6 bases at V and 4 bases at J, leaving 4 bases unmatched. Germline V gene lookup returns CDR1 MDHEN and CDR2 SYDVKM. The CDR3 is 14 residues long. The CDR3 loop is CASRSGTGNQPQHF. In DNA form, the CDR3 reads TGTGCCAGCAGGTCCGGGACAGGGAATCAGCCCCAGCATTTT.

This chain joins TRBV6-5 and TRBJ1-1; 12 bases are shared with TRBD1. CDR1 and CDR2 from the germline V gene are MNHEY and SVGAGI. There are 15 residues in the CDR3. J was trimmed by 3 bases and V by 6 bases; bases with no gene match: 5. CDR3 bases: TGTGCCAGCAGGGGACAGGGGGCGGGGGACACTGAAGCTTTCTTT. Translating it yields CASRGQGAGDTEAFF.